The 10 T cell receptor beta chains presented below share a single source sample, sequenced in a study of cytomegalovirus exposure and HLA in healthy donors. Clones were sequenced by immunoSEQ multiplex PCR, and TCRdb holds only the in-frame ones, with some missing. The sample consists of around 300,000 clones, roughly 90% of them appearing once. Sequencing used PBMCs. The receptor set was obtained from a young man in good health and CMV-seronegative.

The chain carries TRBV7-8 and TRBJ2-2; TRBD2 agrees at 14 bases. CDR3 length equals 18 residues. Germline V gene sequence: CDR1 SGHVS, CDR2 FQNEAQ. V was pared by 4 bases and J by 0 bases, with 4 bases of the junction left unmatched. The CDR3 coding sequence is TGTGCCAGCAGCTATGAGGGACTAGCGGGAGCGAACACCGGGGAGCTGTTTTTT. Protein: CASSYEGLAGANTGELFF.

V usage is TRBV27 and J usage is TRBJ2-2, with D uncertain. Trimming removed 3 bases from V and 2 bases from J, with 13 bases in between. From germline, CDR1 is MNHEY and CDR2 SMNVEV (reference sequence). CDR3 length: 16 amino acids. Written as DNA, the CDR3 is TGTGCCAGCAGTTTTATCATACAGTCCAACACCGGGGAGCTGTTTTTT. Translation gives CASSFIIQSNTGELFF.

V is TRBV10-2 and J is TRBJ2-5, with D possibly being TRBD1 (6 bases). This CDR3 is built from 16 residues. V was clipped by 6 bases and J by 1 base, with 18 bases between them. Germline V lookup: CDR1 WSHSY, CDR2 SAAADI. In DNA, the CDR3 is TGCGCCAGCAGGGAAGGGAGCAGGGGTTCCCAAGAGACCCAGTACTTC. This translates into CASREGSRGSQETQYF.

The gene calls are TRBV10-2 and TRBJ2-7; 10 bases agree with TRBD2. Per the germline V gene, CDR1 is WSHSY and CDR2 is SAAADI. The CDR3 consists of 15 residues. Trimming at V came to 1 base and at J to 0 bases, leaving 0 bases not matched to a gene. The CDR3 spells CASSELAGGSYEQYF. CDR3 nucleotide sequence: TGCGCCAGCAGTGAGTTAGCGGGGGGCTCCTACGAGCAGTACTTC.

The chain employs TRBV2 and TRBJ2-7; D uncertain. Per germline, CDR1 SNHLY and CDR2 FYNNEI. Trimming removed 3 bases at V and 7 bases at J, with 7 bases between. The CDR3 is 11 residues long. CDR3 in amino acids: CASSEVREQYF. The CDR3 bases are TGTGCCAGCAGTGAGGTCAGGGAGCAGTACTTC. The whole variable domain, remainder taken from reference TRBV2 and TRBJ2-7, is EPEVTQTPSHQVTQMGQEVILRCVPISNHLYFYWYRQILGQKVEFLVSFYNNEISEKSEIFDDQFSVERPDGSNFTLKIRSTKLEDSAMYFCASSEVREQYFGPGTRLTVT.

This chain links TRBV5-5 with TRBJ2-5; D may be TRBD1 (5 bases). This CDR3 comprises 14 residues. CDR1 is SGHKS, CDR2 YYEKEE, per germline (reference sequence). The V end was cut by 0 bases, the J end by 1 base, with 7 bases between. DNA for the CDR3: TGTGCCAGCAGCTTGGTACAGGTCCAAGAGACCCAGTACTTC. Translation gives CASSLVQVQETQYF.

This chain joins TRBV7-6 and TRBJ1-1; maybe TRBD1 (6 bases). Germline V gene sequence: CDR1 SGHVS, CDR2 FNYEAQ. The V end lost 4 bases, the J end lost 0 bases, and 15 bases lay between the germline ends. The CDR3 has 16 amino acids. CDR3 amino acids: CASSSETGGMNTEAFF. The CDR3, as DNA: TGTGCCAGCAGCTCCGAGACAGGCGGCATGAACACTGAAGCTTTCTTT.

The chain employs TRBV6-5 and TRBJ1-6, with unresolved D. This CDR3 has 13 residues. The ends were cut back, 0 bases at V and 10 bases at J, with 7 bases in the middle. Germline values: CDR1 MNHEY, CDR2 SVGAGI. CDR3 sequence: CASSYSRVSPLHF. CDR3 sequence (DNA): TGTGCCAGCAGTTACTCACGGGTCTCACCCCTCCACTTT.

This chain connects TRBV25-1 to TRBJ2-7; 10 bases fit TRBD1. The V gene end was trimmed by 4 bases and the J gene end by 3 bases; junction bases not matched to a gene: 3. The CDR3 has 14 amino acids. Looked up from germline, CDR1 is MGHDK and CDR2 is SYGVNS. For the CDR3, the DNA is TGTGCCAGCAGTGGACAGGGGGCTTTCTACGAGCAGTACTTC. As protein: CASSGQGAFYEQYF.

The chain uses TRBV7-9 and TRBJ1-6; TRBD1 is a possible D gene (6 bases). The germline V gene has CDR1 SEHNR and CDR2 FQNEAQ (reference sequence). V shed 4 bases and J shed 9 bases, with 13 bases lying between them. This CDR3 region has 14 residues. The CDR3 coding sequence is TGTGCCAGCAGCTCACAGGGATCTCCTTCACCCCTCCACTTT. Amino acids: CASSSQGSPSPLHF.